This T cell receptor beta chain originates from a study of blood T cell repertoires in COVID-19. Profiling relied on immunoSEQ multiplex PCR, and the TCRdb table lists in-frame clones only, not all of them. The sample holds approximately 200,000 clones, 94% seen once. Trimming at V came to 0 bases and at J to 7 bases, leaving 12 bases not matched to a gene. The CDR3 contains 17 residues. Germline CDR1 reads SGHAT; CDR2 reads FQNNGV. V usage is TRBV11-2 and J usage is TRBJ2-1; 7 nucleotides line up with TRBD2. This TCR was sampled from a man between 25 and 39 years old with COVID-19, enrolled during active disease. Source material: peripheral blood. The CDR3 spells CASSLDGTTYLMNEQFF. The DNA of the CDR3 is TGTGCCAGCAGCTTAGATGGGACTACCTACCTTATGAATGAGCAGTTCTTC.